This T cell receptor (beta chain) stems from a study of blood T cells in healthy people across ages. Germline-derived CDR1 and CDR2 are ENHRY and SYGVKD. The CDR3 consists of 10 residues. Primers used in a second PCR of about 7 to 11 cycles were a sample-barcoded 5' primer and a J-beta primer mix. Each TCR beta cDNA got a 12-nucleotide random molecular identifier. TCRdb fed the 5' RACE reads into MiXCR, producing one record per CDR3 protein. The table has 1,500,000 or so distinct CDR3 sequences, 45% to 70% seen once. On this clonotype itself: The junction departs from the called germline gene at one end, perhaps through a read error.

A minimum of 6 micrograms of total RNA was extracted per sample. V usage is TRBV10-3 and J usage is TRBJ1-1; 7 bases match TRBD1. The specimen was blood. The TCR sequence derives from a man aged 18 to 30 in good health. Here the CDR3 DNA reads TGTGCCATCGGTGACAGGGAGGCTTTCTTT. This encodes CAIGDREAFF.